The clone carrying this T cell receptor (beta chain) showed up many times. Per germline, CDR1 SNHLY and CDR2 FYNNEI. This CDR3 spans 14 amino acids. V lost 4 bases, J lost 6 bases, and 6 bases stayed unmatched. The record originates from a study of T cells in Graves' hyperthyroidism and ophthalmopathy. TCR beta CDR3 sequences were amplified from RNA transcripts. An initial round of RT-PCR targeting the TCR CDR3 relied on the HTBI primer set. MiXCR, run by TCRdb on the multiplex PCR reads, gives a single entry per CDR3 protein. Of approximately 400,000 distinct CDR3 sequences listed, about a fifth are singletons.

The specimen sequenced was blood. This chain uses TRBV2 with TRBJ1-5, with TRBD1 matching 7 bases. This clonotype originated in a man between 18 and 29 years old with Graves' ophthalmopathy. Here the CDR3 reads CASSVTGVGQPQHF. The CDR3 DNA is TGTGCCAGCAGTGTTACAGGGGTAGGTCAGCCCCAGCATTTT.